These T cell receptor beta chains were read from a single sample in a study of T cell responses to AZD1222 COVID-19 vaccine. Only in-frame clones appear in the TCRdb table, and some are missing; sequencing was by immunoSEQ multiplex PCR. The sample lists fewer than 150,000 clones; about 91% were seen once. Sequencing used peripheral blood, obtained on day 0 of AZD1222 vaccination. The origin of the receptors is an adult in good health. CDR3s include the opening cysteine and the closing phenylalanine or tryptophan.

v_call	cdr3_aa
TRBV6-1	CASSEYGFGNQPQHF
TRBV29-1	CSVERDRGGYTF
TRBV7-2	CASSLLVGTEAFF
TRBV11-2	CASSLEQAHSGNTIYF
TRBV9	CASSVGIGLKNTEAFF
TRBV19	CASSADNRGDEKLFF
TRBV5-6	CASNDRGRSYGYTF
TRBV12-3/TRBV12-4	CASSTTGNQPQHF
TRBV9	CASSGSSGGYNEQFF
TRBV6-5	CASSPTGNYGYTF
TRBV7-6	CASGGNRYEQYF
TRBV12-3/TRBV12-4	CASKHQGYGEAFF
TRBV7-3	CASSSTSGSDTQYF
TRBV6-5	CASGDRGPTYEQYF
TRBV5-1	CASSMNGGSYQETQYF
TRBV4-3	CASSRGQNINYGYTF
TRBV3-1/TRBV3-2	CASSQDGLIEKLFF
TRBV6-5	CASSYRGIPGYTF
TRBV6-2/TRBV6-3	CASSNGGALNQPQHF
TRBV10-3	CAISLQGPENSPLHF
TRBV2	CASDRDGYGYTF
TRBV4-3	CASSQYRGNTEAFF
TRBV6-5	CASGLAGGEQYF
TRBV11-2	CASRRTGTHNEQFF
TRBV27	CASSLRTSPQETQYF
TRBV6-6	CASGTENSPLHF
TRBV9	CASSPWQGANSPLHF
TRBV5-4	CASSPGTGLEKLFF
TRBV3-1/TRBV3-2	CASSQGPNTDTQYF
TRBV7-2	CASSLVLAGVSSYEQYF
TRBV7-2	CASTPDRGSGYTF
TRBV5-1	CASSPTRGSYEQYF
TRBV9	CASSPRLTAANTGELFF
TRBV4-2	CASSHSGGRGNEQFF
TRBV6-2/TRBV6-3	CASSYSPQINTEAFF
TRBV7-2	CASSPAGGLSNEQFF
TRBV21-1	CATKNPGSSPLHF
TRBV12-3/TRBV12-4	CASSPTGAYEQYF
TRBV6-5	CASRNEGNYGYTF
TRBV6-5	CASSYSSSWETQYF
TRBV28	CASSLPGQGYEQYF
TRBV19	CASSTTGISSYNSPLHF
TRBV6-1	CASSELGRPSTDTQYF
TRBV19	CASSAGWGDQPQHF
TRBV28	CASNSAPGTIRFNGYTF
TRBV4-3	CASSHTGETYGYTF
TRBV27	CASSRDTRVWDYGYTF
TRBV7-3	CASSLQGQGELFF
TRBV7-2	CASSLSGGGFVAGELFF
TRBV5-1	CASRDGQTGRTEAFF
TRBV29-1	CSVEWVSNTEAFF
TRBV18	CASSPVGFGGNTIYF